The T cell receptor (beta chain) under discussion was sequenced for a study of regulatory T cells in long-lasting Graves disease. This clonotype showed up many times. The CDR3 is made up of 14 amino acids. V lost 4 bases, J lost 4 bases, and 13 bases lay in between. Germline CDR1 and CDR2: SGHTA and FQGNSA. As for time point: newly diagnosed GD, antithyroid drugs for less than 3 months. RNA extracted from PBMCs served as the sequencing template. Construction of the TCR beta libraries employed iRepertoire HTBI primers in conjunction with Arm-PCR of CDR3 regions. TCRdb fed the multiplex PCR reads into MiXCR, producing one record per CDR3 protein. The sample records hundreds of thousands of distinct CDR3 sequences, roughly 15% being singletons. This same sample was also part of a study on T cells in Graves' hyperthyroidism and ophthalmopathy.

The sequence was obtained from a woman aged 25 to 45 with Graves disease. The chain combines TRBV7-2 with TRBJ1-2; maybe TRBD1 (5 bases). Sequences were derived from peripheral blood mononuclear cells (PBMCs), sampled at new diagnosis, from a patient treated with antithyroid drugs. Written as DNA, the CDR3 is TGTGCCAGCAGCTATGAACAGAGGGGCTATGGCTACACCTTC. It specifies CASSYEQRGYGYTF. The whole variable domain, filled in from reference TRBV7-2 and TRBJ1-2, reads GAGVSQSPSNKVTEKGKDVELRCDPISGHTALYWYRQSLGQGLEFLIYFQGNSAPDKSGLPSDRFSAERTGGSVSTLTIQRTQQEDSAVYLCASSYEQRGYGYTFGSGTRLTVV.